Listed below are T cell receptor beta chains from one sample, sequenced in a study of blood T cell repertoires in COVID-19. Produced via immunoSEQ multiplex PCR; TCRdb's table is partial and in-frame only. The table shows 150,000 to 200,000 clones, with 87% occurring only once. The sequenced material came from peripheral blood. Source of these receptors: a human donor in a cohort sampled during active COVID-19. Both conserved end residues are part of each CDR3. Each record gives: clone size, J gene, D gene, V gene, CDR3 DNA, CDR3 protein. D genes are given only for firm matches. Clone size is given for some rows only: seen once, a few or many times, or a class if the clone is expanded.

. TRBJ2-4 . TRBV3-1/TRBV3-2 TGTGCCAGCAGCCAAGTACATCCAGGGGACATTCAGTACTTC CASSQVHPGDIQYF
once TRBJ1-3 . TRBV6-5 TGTGCCAGCAGTCCTACAGGGTCGGCAGGAAACACCATATATTTT CASSPTGSAGNTIYF
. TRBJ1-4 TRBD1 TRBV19 TGTGCCAGTAGTGACAGGGGTTCAATTAATGAAAAACTGTTTTTT CASSDRGSINEKLFF
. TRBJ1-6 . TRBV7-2 TGTGCCAGCAGCCCCGCCGCGGTGACCTATAATTCACCCCTCCACTTT CASSPAAVTYNSPLHF
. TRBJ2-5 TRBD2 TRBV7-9 TGTGCCAGCAGCTCCAGTTTGGGACTAGCGGGGCAAGAGACCCAGTACTTC CASSSSLGLAGQETQYF
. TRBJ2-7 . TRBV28 TGTGCCAGCATCTCCGGGGGTCTCTACGAGCAGTACTTC CASISGGLYEQYF
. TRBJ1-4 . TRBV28 TGTGCCAGCAGGCGGGGGGGGAATCGGAATGAAAAACTGTTTTTT CASRRGGNRNEKLFF
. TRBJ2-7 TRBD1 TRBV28 TGTGCCAGCAGTTTAGGACAGGGGGCGTACGAGCAGTACTTC CASSLGQGAYEQYF
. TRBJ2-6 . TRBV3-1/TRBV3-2 TGTGCCAGCAGCCAAATGATGTTTGGCGCCAACGTCCTGACTTTC CASSQMMFGANVLTF
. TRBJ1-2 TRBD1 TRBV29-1 TGCAGCGTTGTGCAACAGGGGCGCTATGGCTACACCTTC CSVVQQGRYGYTF
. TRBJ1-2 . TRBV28 TGTGCCAGCAGTTTATTCCCCGGGGATGGCTACACCTTC CASSLFPGDGYTF
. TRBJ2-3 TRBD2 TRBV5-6 TGTGCCAGCAGCTTGCTTACGCGGGGGAGCACAGATACGCAGTATTTT CASSLLTRGSTDTQYF
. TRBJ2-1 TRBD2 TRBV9 TGTGCCAGCAGCGCCTTAGCGGGAGGGCACTACAATGAGCAGTTCTTC CASSALAGGHYNEQFF
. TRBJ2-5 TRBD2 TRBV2 TGTGCCAGCAGTGTCCGGGAGGTGTCGGGGGAGACCCAGTACTTC CASSVREVSGETQYF
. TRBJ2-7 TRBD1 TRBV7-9 TGTGCCAGCAGCCGACAGGGAGCCTACGAGCAGTACTTC CASSRQGAYEQYF
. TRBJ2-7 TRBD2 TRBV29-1 TGCAGCGTTGTAGCGGGGGCCTACGAGCAGTACTTC CSVVAGAYEQYF
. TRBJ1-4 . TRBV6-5 TGTGCCAGCAGTTACCGAGCTGCAACTAATGAAAAACTGTTTTTT CASSYRAATNEKLFF
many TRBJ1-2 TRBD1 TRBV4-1 TGCGCCAGCAGCTCCGGACAGGTCAGGGATGGCTACACCTTC CASSSGQVRDGYTF
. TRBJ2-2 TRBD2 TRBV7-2 TGTGCCAGCAGCTCTCTAGCGGGGGGGCCGGACACCGGGGAGCTGTTTTTT CASSSLAGGPDTGELFF
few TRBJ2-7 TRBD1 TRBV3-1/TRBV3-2 TGTGCCAGCAGCGCGGACAGGGTTTCCTACGAGCAGTACTTC CASSADRVSYEQYF